This paragraph covers one TCR beta chain sequence. The antigen remains unidentified. This record belongs to a study of graft-versus-host responses after intestinal transplantation. Overall study context: Isolated intestinal, liver-intestinal, or multivisceral transplants were what recipients had.

Overall study results and limits: Some GvH clones appeared in ileal mucosa or blood before recipient bone marrow. Where graft-donor T cell macrochimerism was present, patients had high graft-versus-host to host-versus-graft clonal ratios in allografts.

The protocol was immunoSEQ multiplex PCR, while the TCRdb copy is restricted to in-frame clones and leaves out a portion. This sample has nearly 20,000 clones, with roughly 86% found just once. V was clipped by 0 bases and J by 10 bases, with 10 bases between them. The CDR3 has 13 residues. The germline CDR1 and CDR2 sequences are GTSNPN and SVGIG (reference sequence). The sample in question was PBMCs, obtained approximately 240 days after intestinal transplant. The clonotype was recovered from a human patient who received an intestinal transplant, so some T cells may come from the graft donor. The chain has TRBV30 and TRBJ1-6; D is undetermined. The DNA for the CDR3 is TGTGCCTGGAGTGTGGTTCAGCGGTCACCCCTCCACTTT. It encodes CAWSVVQRSPLHF.